The next 7 T cell receptor beta chains were all read from a single sample in a study of T cell repertoires in cytomegalovirus infection. Which antigens these TCRs recognize remains unknown. TCRdb reprocessed the reads via MiXCR and lists one record per CDR3 protein. The table lists 650,000 to 850,000 distinct CDR3 sequences, almost 30% of them singletons, with around 13% in the top ten. This sample comprised cultured CD8+ T cells from PBMCs, obtained from culture after CMV antigen stimulation. All receptors come from a human donor in good health (CMV status not recorded). Some clones in this sample may be carry-over from other donors' samples.

The chain joins TRBV6-6 to TRBJ1-1; TRBD1 agrees at 9 bases. CDR3 length equals 13 residues. Germline V gene sequence: CDR1 MNHNY, CDR2 SVGAGI (reference sequence). V lost 11 bases and J lost 5; bases outside the gene matches: 9. The CDR3 reads CAVNPGTGTEAFF. Here the CDR3 DNA reads TGTGCCGTTAACCCCGGGACAGGGACTGAAGCTTTCTTT.

This sequence joins TRBV28 and TRBJ2-3; D is uncertain. The V end was cut by 6 bases, the J end by 2 bases, with 15 bases between. The CDR3 loop spans 15 amino acids. Germline CDR1 is MDHEN and CDR2 is SYDVKM. CDR3 nucleotide sequence: TGTGCCAGCAGGGTTCGGTATGGGGACACAGATACGCAGTATTTT. Amino acids: CASRVRYGDTDTQYF.

The CDR3 is CAISEHRGAKNIQYF. The CDR3 DNA follows: TGTGCCATCAGTGAACACAGGGGAGCCAAAAACATTCAGTACTTC. V usage is TRBV10-3 and J usage is TRBJ2-4; 7 bases agree with TRBD1. The CDR3 has 15 amino acids. Germline V gives CDR1 ENHRY, CDR2 SYGVKD. The V and J ends lost 3 bases and 0 bases, in that order; junction bases with no gene match: 2.

At least ten counts were recorded for this clonotype. The chain uses TRBV6-6 and TRBJ1-2; weak D call: TRBD1 (5 bases). Germline V lookup: CDR1 MNHNY, CDR2 SVGAGI (reference sequence). Trimming removed 7 bases at V and 4 bases at J, with 13 bases between. The CDR3 spans 13 residues. The CDR3, as DNA: TGTGCCAGCACCAACGGGGGGTTCTATGGCTACACCTTC. The encoded protein is CASTNGGFYGYTF.

The CDR3 loop is CASRSTEFMDNEQFF. The CDR3 region has the DNA TGTGCCAGCAGATCCACAGAGTTCATGGACAATGAGCAGTTCTTC. V and J are TRBV27 and TRBJ2-1; no reliable D call. From germline, CDR1 is MNHEY and CDR2 SMNVEV (reference sequence). Trimming removed 6 bases at V and 5 bases at J, with 17 bases between. The CDR3 covers 15 residues.

The chain's CDR3 is CASSMTSRAPDTQYF. The CDR3 DNA reads as TGTGCCAGCAGTATGACTTCTCGCGCGCCAGATACGCAGTATTTT. The chain has TRBV6-2 or TRBV6-3 and TRBJ2-3; no clear D gene. The ends were cut back, 5 bases at V and 4 bases at J, with 16 bases in the middle. This CDR3 region has 15 residues. Germline values: CDR1 MNHEY, CDR2 SVGEGT.

The gene calls are TRBV12-3 or TRBV12-4 and TRBJ2-1, with 11 bases aligning to TRBD2. The CDR3 loop spans 14 amino acids. The J segment lost 6 bases and the V segment lost 6 bases, leaving 4 bases of the junction unmatched. CDR3 DNA sequence: TGTGCCAGCAGATCTAGCGGGGGGATCAATGAGCAGTTCTTC. Translated, it gives CASRSSGGINEQFF.